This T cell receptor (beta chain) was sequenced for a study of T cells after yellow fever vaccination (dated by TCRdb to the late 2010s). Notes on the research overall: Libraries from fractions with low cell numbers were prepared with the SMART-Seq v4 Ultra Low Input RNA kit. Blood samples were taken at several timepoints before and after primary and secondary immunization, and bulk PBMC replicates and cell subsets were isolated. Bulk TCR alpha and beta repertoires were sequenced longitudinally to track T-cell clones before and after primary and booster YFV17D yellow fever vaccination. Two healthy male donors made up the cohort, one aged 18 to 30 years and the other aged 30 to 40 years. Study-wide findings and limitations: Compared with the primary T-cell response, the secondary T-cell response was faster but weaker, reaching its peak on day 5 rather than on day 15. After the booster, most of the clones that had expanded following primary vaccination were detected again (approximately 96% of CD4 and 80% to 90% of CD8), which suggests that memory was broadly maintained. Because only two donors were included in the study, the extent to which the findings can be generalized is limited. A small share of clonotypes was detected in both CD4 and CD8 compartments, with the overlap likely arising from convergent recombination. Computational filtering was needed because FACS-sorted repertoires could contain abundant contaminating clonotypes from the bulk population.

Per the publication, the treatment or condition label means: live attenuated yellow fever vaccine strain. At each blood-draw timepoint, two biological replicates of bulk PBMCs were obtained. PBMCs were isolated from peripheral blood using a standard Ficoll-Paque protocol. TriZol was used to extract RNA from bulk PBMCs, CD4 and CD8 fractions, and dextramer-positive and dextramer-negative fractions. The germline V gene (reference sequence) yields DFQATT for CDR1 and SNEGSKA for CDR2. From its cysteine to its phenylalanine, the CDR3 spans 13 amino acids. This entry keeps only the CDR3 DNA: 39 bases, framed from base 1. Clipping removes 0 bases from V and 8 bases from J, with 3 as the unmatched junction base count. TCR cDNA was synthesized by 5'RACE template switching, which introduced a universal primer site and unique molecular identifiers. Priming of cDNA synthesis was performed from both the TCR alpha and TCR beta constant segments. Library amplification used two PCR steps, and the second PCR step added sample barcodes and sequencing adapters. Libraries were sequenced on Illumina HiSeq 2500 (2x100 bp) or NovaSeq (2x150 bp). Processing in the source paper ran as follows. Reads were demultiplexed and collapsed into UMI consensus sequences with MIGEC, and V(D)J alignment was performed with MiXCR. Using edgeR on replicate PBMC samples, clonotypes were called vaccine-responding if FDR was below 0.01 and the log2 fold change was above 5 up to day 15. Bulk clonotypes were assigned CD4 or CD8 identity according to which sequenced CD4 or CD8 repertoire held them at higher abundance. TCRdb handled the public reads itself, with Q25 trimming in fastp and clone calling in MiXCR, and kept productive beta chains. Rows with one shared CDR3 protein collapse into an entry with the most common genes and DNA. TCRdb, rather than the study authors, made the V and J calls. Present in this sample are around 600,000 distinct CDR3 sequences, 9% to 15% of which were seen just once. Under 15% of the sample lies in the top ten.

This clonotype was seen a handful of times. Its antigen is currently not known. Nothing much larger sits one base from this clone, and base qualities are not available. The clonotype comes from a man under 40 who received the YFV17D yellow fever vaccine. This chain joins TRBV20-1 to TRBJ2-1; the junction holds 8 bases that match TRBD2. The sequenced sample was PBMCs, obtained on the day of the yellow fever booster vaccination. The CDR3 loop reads CSARDRGGDEQFF. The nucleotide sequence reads TGCAGTGCTAGAGATCGGGGGGGGGATGAGCAGTTCTTC.